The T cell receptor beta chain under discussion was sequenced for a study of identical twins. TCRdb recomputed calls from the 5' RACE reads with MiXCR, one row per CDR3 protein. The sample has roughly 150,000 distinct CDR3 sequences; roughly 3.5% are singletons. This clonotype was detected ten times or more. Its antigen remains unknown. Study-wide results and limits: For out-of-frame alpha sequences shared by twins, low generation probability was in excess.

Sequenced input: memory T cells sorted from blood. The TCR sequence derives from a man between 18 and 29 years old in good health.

The CDR3 region is CASRKKGVYEQYV. CDR3 sequence (DNA): TGTGCCAGCAGGAAAAAGGGGGTCTACGAGCAGTACGTC. V is TRBV6-1 and J is TRBJ2-7; perhaps TRBD1 as D (6 bases). This CDR3 region has 13 residues. Germline CDR1 MNHNS, CDR2 SASEGT. Trimming cost V 6 bases and J 3 bases, with 12 bases left between them.